This is a list of T cell receptor beta chains from one sample in a study of blood T cell repertoires in COVID-19. Sequencing was performed with immunoSEQ multiplex PCR; in TCRdb, only in-frame clones are kept and a portion is missing. The repertoire consists of several thousand clones, with 75% to 90% occurring once and the leading ten covering 6%. Material for sequencing was peripheral blood. The origin of the receptors is a man aged 55 to 70 with acute or convalescent COVID-19. The CDR3 runs from the conserved cysteine through the conserved F or W. D genes are given only for firm matches. A row's size may be missing; if present it is once, few, many or a size class.

TRBJ1-1,TRBV2,.,.,TGTGCCAGCAAGGACACCTCAACCAGCACTGAAGCTTTCTTT,CASKDTSTSTEAFF
TRBJ1-2,TRBV7-8,.,few,TGTGCCAGCAGTTCACAGGGTTTACCCTCGGATGGCTACACCTTC,CASSSQGLPSDGYTF
TRBJ1-1,TRBV12-3/TRBV12-4,.,large,TGTGCCAGCAGTCGCGCGCTTGAAGCTTTCTTT,CASSRALEAFF
TRBJ2-5,TRBV7-8,TRBD1,once,TGTGCCAGCAGCTTTGGGACAGGGGGCTCTGGTGAGACCCAGTACTTC,CASSFGTGGSGETQYF
TRBJ1-2,TRBV27,.,.,TGTGCCAGCAGTTCTCTTCAGGGGCGGGATGGCTACACCTTC,CASSSLQGRDGYTF
TRBJ1-2,TRBV4-2,TRBD1,.,TGTGCCAGCAGCACACCACAGGGGACGAGCTATGGCTACACCTTC,CASSTPQGTSYGYTF
TRBJ2-5,TRBV5-1,TRBD1,.,TGCGCCAGCAGCTTGGTGGGACAGGGGGCCCGGGAGACCCAGTACTTC,CASSLVGQGARETQYF
TRBJ1-5,TRBV6-5,.,once,TGTGCCAGCAGCAGTTACCGGGGGGCCAATCAGCCCCAGCATTTT,CASSSYRGANQPQHF
TRBJ1-1,TRBV12-3/TRBV12-4,.,once,TGTGCCAGCAGTCCTAGAGTAATTCAAGCTTTCTTT,CASSPRVIQAFF
TRBJ2-6,TRBV6-2/TRBV6-3,TRBD1,.,TGTGCCAGCAGTCCCAGGGGGCTTGGGTCTGGGGCCAACGTCCTGACTTTC,CASSPRGLGSGANVLTF
TRBJ1-1,TRBV11-2,TRBD1,.,TGTGCCAGCAGCTGGGGACAGCTGAACACTGAAGCTTTCTTT,CASSWGQLNTEAFF
TRBJ1-5,TRBV4-1,.,.,TGCGCCAGCAGCTGGCAGGAAAATCAGCCCCAGCATTTT,CASSWQENQPQHF
TRBJ2-1,TRBV6-2/TRBV6-3,.,once,TGTGCCAGCAGTCAAACATGGAATGAGCAGTTCTTC,CASSQTWNEQFF
TRBJ2-2,TRBV4-1,TRBD1,.,TGCGCCAGCAGCCCCAGACCGGGACAGGGGACCGGGGAGCTGTTTTTT,CASSPRPGQGTGELFF
TRBJ2-2,TRBV9,.,.,TGTGCCAGCAGCGTACTTTTCGGGGAGCTGTTTTTT,CASSVLFGELFF
TRBJ2-1,TRBV27,TRBD2,.,TGTGCCAGCAGTGGCGGGGGGGTCTCCTACAATGAGCAGTTCTTC,CASSGGGVSYNEQFF
TRBJ2-1,TRBV28,TRBD2,.,TGTGCCAGCAGCCTGCTAGCGGGGACTAATGAGCAGTTCTTC,CASSLLAGTNEQFF
TRBJ1-2,TRBV28,TRBD1,.,TGTGCCAGCAGTTTAGGGACAGGGTCGTTTGGCTACACCTTC,CASSLGTGSFGYTF
TRBJ2-6,TRBV18,TRBD1,.,TGTGCCAGCTCACCAAGGACAGGGTATAACTCTGGGGCCAACGTCCTGACTTTC,CASSPRTGYNSGANVLTF
TRBJ1-3,TRBV2,TRBD1,.,TGTGCCAGCAGGGTAGAGGGACAGCACTTAAACACCATATATTTT,CASRVEGQHLNTIYF
TRBJ2-3,TRBV19,.,.,TGTGCCAGTAGGACCGGGTTCCATAGTTCAGATACGCAGTATTTT,CASRTGFHSSDTQYF
TRBJ1-1,TRBV6-5,TRBD1,.,TGTGCCAGCAGTTATGGGACAGGGACGGTGGCTGAAGCTTTCTTT,CASSYGTGTVAEAFF
TRBJ1-2,TRBV19,TRBD1,.,TGTGCCAGTAGTACCCGGACAGGGGGCACTGGCTACACCTTC,CASSTRTGGTGYTF
TRBJ2-1,TRBV4-1,.,once,TGCGCCAGCAGCCGACTGGGACTTGGCGGCAATGAGCAGTTCTTC,CASSRLGLGGNEQFF
TRBJ2-3,TRBV6-6,.,.,TGTGCCAGCAGTTACGGACAGACGCTCACAGATACGCAGTATTTT,CASSYGQTLTDTQYF
TRBJ2-5,TRBV25-1,TRBD1,.,TGTGCCACCACGGACAGGGGGCGAGGGGAGACCCAGTACTTC,CATTDRGRGETQYF
TRBJ2-1,TRBV6-4,.,.,TGTGCCAGCACCGACCGGGGCAGGGGAAGGGGTGAGCAGTTCTTC,CASTDRGRGRGEQFF
TRBJ2-1,TRBV7-9,.,.,TGTGCCAGCAGCTCGTACCGTACTTTGAACAATGAGCAGTTCTTC,CASSSYRTLNNEQFF
TRBJ1-2,TRBV5-4,TRBD1,.,TGTGCCAGCAGACCCGACAGGGACCTCTATGGCTACACCTTC,CASRPDRDLYGYTF
TRBJ1-2,TRBV5-1,TRBD1,.,TGCGCCAGCAGCTTGGCCGTAGGGGGCGGAAAGGGCTACACCTTC,CASSLAVGGGKGYTF
TRBJ1-3,TRBV6-5,.,.,TGTGCCAGCAGTTACTCGTCTAGGGGTGGAAACACCATATATTTT,CASSYSSRGGNTIYF
TRBJ1-1,TRBV11-2,.,.,TGTGCCAGCAGCTTAGGCCTGGGGGCGGGTCAGGCTTTCTTT,CASSLGLGAGQAFF
TRBJ2-2,TRBV11-3,TRBD2,.,TGTGCCAGCAGCTCCGGATTGGGACTAGCGGGACGAAACACCGGGGAGCTGTTTTTT,CASSSGLGLAGRNTGELFF
TRBJ2-5,TRBV6-2/TRBV6-3,.,.,TGTGCCAGCAGCTCATCCGGGTCCCAGTACTTC,CASSSSGSQYF
TRBJ1-1,TRBV10-2,TRBD1,.,TGCGCCAGCAAACAGGGGGGGACTGAAGCTTTCTTT,CASKQGGTEAFF
TRBJ1-3,TRBV5-1,.,.,TGCGCCAGCAGCTTGGGGTCGGGTTCTGGAAACACCATATATTTT,CASSLGSGSGNTIYF
TRBJ2-1,TRBV7-9,TRBD2,.,TGTGCCAGCAGCCCTAACTCAGCGGGAGGGCTGAGCTCCTACAATGAGCAGTTCTTC,CASSPNSAGGLSSYNEQFF
TRBJ1-3,TRBV28,.,.,TGTGCCAGCAGTAACAGGAAGTATGGAAACACCATATATTTT,CASSNRKYGNTIYF
TRBJ2-1,TRBV11-2,.,.,TGTGCCAGCAGCCGTACCGGTGTAGGGGCTGTCTTC,CASSRTGVGAVF
TRBJ1-5,TRBV3-1/TRBV3-2,.,.,TGTGCCAGCAGCCAAGACAGGGCCCAGCCCCAGCATTTT,CASSQDRAQPQHF
TRBJ2-3,TRBV6-7,TRBD2,.,TGTGCCAGCAGAACCAGCGGGGGATTAGATACGCAGTATTTT,CASRTSGGLDTQYF
TRBJ2-1,TRBV4-1,TRBD2,.,TGCGCCAGCAGACAGTCTAGCGGTTTCTACAATGAGCAGTTCTTC,CASRQSSGFYNEQFF
TRBJ1-6,TRBV5-6,.,.,TGTGCCAGCAGGGGCTTCTATAATTCACCCCTCCACTTT,CASRGFYNSPLHF
TRBJ2-4,TRBV11-3,.,.,TGTGCCAGCAGCTTAGAGGCTGGAAACATTCAGTACTTC,CASSLEAGNIQYF
TRBJ2-1,TRBV25-1,TRBD1,.,TGTGCCAGCAGTGAATCCGACAGGGGGCCCTACAATGAGCAGTTCTTC,CASSESDRGPYNEQFF
TRBJ1-3,TRBV5-1,.,.,TGCGCCAGCAGCGCCAGCGTTTCCCTCTCTGGAAACACCATATATTTT,CASSASVSLSGNTIYF
TRBJ1-1,TRBV7-6,TRBD1,once,TGTGCCAGCAGCTTAGCGACCCAGGGGGCTGAAGCTTTCTTT,CASSLATQGAEAFF
TRBJ2-6,TRBV6-5,.,.,TGTGCCAGCAGCAGGGTCAGCTCTGGGGCCAACGTCCTGACTTTC,CASSRVSSGANVLTF
TRBJ2-1,TRBV13,TRBD2,.,TGTGCCAGCAGCAAAAGACTAGCGGGAGAGGGGAATGAGCAGTTCTTC,CASSKRLAGEGNEQFF
TRBJ1-2,TRBV28,.,.,TGTGCCAGCAGTTTAGGGCTTTGGGGCTACACCTTC,CASSLGLWGYTF
TRBJ1-2,TRBV2,.,.,TGTGCCAGCAGTGAATCGGTTGGGGCGCGCTACACCTTC,CASSESVGARYTF